Sequencing of this T cell receptor (beta chain) was carried out in a study of tumor-infiltrating lymphocytes in primary liver carcinoma. Germline V gene sequence: CDR1 LGHNA, CDR2 YSLEER. The CDR3 length is 17 residues, termini included. Co-extracting RNA and DNA was done with roughly 18-32 mg of unsorted bulk tissue as input. Histology found more than 75% viable tumor cells per sample. Making TCR beta cDNA involved roughly 500 ng total RNA and a constant-region primer. Each TCR beta library was derived from three nested multiplex PCR rounds that employed slightly modified ARM-PCR. With TRBV1-TRBV30 forward primers and a C-beta reverse primer, the first two PCR rounds were run for nine to eleven cycles each. One entry per CDR3 protein results from TCRdb running MiXCR on the multiplex PCR reads. Of approximately 53,000 distinct CDR3 sequences listed, around 77% are singletons. This clonotype is a singleton in its sample. The conserved final phenylalanine or tryptophan is absent from the CDR3, which likely points to a read error. No DNA is shown, since the ends of the CDR3 on it are uncertain; the CDR3 is the one TCRdb lists.

The TCR sequence derives from a man aged 40-55 years with primary liver carcinoma and hepatitis B virus infection. The V gene is TRBV4-3, the J gene TRBJ2-7; the table's D call, TRBD1, was not checked against the DNA. The specimen sequenced was liver tumor tissue from sampling region 5. Subset: tumor region T5, tumor centre. The CDR3 protein is CASSQEAPGTGRYEHYS.